This T cell receptor beta chain was recorded in a study of liver allograft versus peripheral blood T cells. Study context: Comparing T cell receptor repertoires in transplanted livers with those in recipients' peripheral blood was part of the design. Overall study results and limits: Repertoires found inside liver allografts reportedly differed from T cell receptor repertoires in peripheral blood.

Notes on this clonotype: Its antigen is still unknown.

TCRdb itself ran the reads through MiXCR, one entry per CDR3 protein. Of about 14,000 distinct CDR3 sequences listed, approximately 18% are singletons. The V and J ends lost 4 bases and 5 bases, in that order; junction bases with no gene match: 8. Germline CDR1 MNHEY, CDR2 SVGEGT. The CDR3 spans 15 residues. This chain links TRBV6-2 or TRBV6-3 with TRBJ1-5; 7 bases are a match to TRBD1. This sequence was found in a human patient who had a liver transplant. Part of the T cell pool may stem from the graft donor. This chain's CDR3 is CASSFRGSRYQPQHF. In DNA form, the CDR3 reads TGTGCCAGCAGTTTCAGGGGGAGTCGTTATCAGCCCCAGCATTTT.